This T cell receptor beta chain emerged from a study of T cell responses to AZD1222 COVID-19 vaccine. Overall study results and limits: Donors were chiefly white British, with a greater number of females, and clonal diversity was perhaps underestimated. Spike-specific TCR depth and breadth grew after two AZD1222 doses. Vaccine-associated CD4 TCRs spanned spike, dominant at 160-218 and 743-854.

On this clone: Its matching antigen is unknown.

Measured with immunoSEQ multiplex PCR; TCRdb has only the in-frame clones, and not every one. Of tens of thousands of clones in the sample, approximately 90% were seen once. Germline assignment: CDR1 LNHDA and CDR2 SQIVND (reference sequence). The CDR3 extends over 15 amino acids. Trimming cost V 3 bases and J 3 bases, with 15 bases left between them. This sequence joins TRBV19 and TRBJ2-7, with D tentatively TRBD1 or TRBD2 (7 bases each). The specimen was peripheral blood, collected on day 0 of AZD1222 vaccination. The TCR comes from an adult in good health. CDR3 DNA sequence: TGTGCCAGTAGTATCTCGACAGGGAGGGACTACGAGCAGTACTTC. Its translation: CASSISTGRDYEQYF. The full variable domain, its missing parts supplied by reference TRBV19 and TRBJ2-7, is DGGITQSPKYLFRKEGQNVTLSCEQNLNHDAMYWYRQDPGQGLRLIYYSQIVNDFQKGDIAEGYSVSREKKESFPLTVTSAQKNPTAFYLCASSISTGRDYEQYFGPGTRLTVT.